This T cell receptor beta chain is from a study of OX40 agonist ivuxolimab in advanced cancers. This CDR3 is 16 amino acids long. Looked up from germline, CDR1 is SGHDT and CDR2 is YYEEEE. With 4 bases clipped from V and 3 bases from J, the junction kept 10 bases outside the gene matches. Libraries were prepared by immunoSEQ multiplex PCR; TCRdb keeps only in-frame clonotypes and omits some of them. The table has 77,000 or so clones, around 90% seen once. V usage is TRBV5-6 and J usage is TRBJ2-7; 10 positions agree with TRBD1. Here the sequenced sample was CD4+ or CD8+ T cells sorted from blood, taken in a trial of the OX40 agonist ivuxolimab. This receptor was obtained from an adult with an advanced solid tumor such as melanoma, head and neck, liver or kidney cancer. The CDR3 reads CASSPVGTGAYYEQYF. DNA for the CDR3: TGTGCCAGCAGCCCGGTTGGGACAGGGGCTTACTACGAGCAGTACTTC.